This T cell receptor (beta chain) was observed in a study of control samples from healthy donors and cancer patients. TCRdb keeps only in-frame clones here, not all; method: immunoSEQ multiplex PCR. The profile shows almost 95,000 clones, just over 90% of them singletons. The V and J ends lost 4 bases and 3 bases, in that order; junction bases with no gene match: 7. Germline loops: CDR1 SGHRS, CDR2 YFSETQ. The CDR3 runs 15 residues. This clone has a single count. Sequencing was performed on blood. This sequence joins TRBV5-1 and TRBJ2-5; 9 positions match TRBD2. The clonotype was recovered from a young woman in good health. The CDR3 sequence is CASSRAGGGEETQYF. The CDR3 bases are TGCGCCAGCAGCAGGGCGGGGGGGGGCGAAGAGACCCAGTACTTC.